This TCR beta chain was identified in a study of T cells in Graves' hyperthyroidism and ophthalmopathy (dated by TCRdb to between 2018 and 2020). Some background on the complete study: Peripheral blood was collected at initial diagnosis, before any treatment. For training and testing, the 110 or so patients in the discovery cohort were randomly divided in a 7:3 ratio. According to the paper, TCR Vbeta CDR3 sequencing was carried out on 135 peripheral blood samples, which came from some 41 ophthalmopathy, around 74 hyperthyroidism and approximately 17 progressor patients. Whether ophthalmopathy could be predicted prospectively was tested in an independent validation cohort made up of roughly 20 hyperthyroidism patients plus 17 patients who later progressed to ophthalmopathy. Following sampling, methimazole starting at 30 mg daily was given to hyperthyroidism patients, and high-dose intravenous methylprednisolone was given to ophthalmopathy patients. In addition, the study compared T-cell repertoires in thyroid tissue and in blood from roughly six Graves' hyperthyroidism patients. To identify distinguishing TCR V-J signatures, a discovery cohort of roughly 100 patients was used, comprising under 45 with Graves' ophthalmopathy and 57 with stable Graves' hyperthyroidism.

Graves' hyperthyroidism was defined as stable when no progression to ophthalmopathy occurred over 18 months of follow-up. The hyperthyroidism patients were between 18 and 65 years old and newly diagnosed, with a disease duration of less than 2 months. Exclusion was applied to patients with uncontrolled infections, other autoimmune diseases, pregnancy or lactation. Clinical symptoms, serum thyroxine and TRAb, thyroid ultrasound, and orbital computed tomography formed the basis for the diagnoses. PBMCs were isolated from about 9.1 ml of fresh peripheral blood by Ficoll-Paque density gradient centrifugation. Trizol reagent was used to extract total RNA, and RNA quality was then checked on an Agilent 2100 Bioanalyzer. Points the paper makes about the study in general: A 13 V-J signature model separated ophthalmopathy from stable hyperthyroidism, with over 85% sensitivity and about 81% specificity in cross-validation and 80%/75% in testing. Most expanded thyroid clonotypes (frequency above 0.001) were also detected in blood, a finding suggesting that blood repertoires may reflect thyroid immune responses. In validation, the model predicted progression to ophthalmopathy a median of about 6 months before onset, with 70% to 71% sensitivity and nearly 75% specificity. No statistical method was used to set the sample size in advance, and investigators knew the group allocation.

At the junction V is shortened by 5 bases and J by 2 bases; bases outside the gene matches: 12. The CDR3 has 18 amino acids, counting the end cysteine and phenylalanine. CDR3 DNA only is kept here, 54 bases in frame from base 1. From the germline V gene, CDR1 is KGHDR and CDR2 is SFDVKD. This clonotype was detected many times. The antigen this receptor binds is unknown. One base away there is no much larger clone; base qualities are not given. Amplification of TCR beta CDR3 regions was carried out from RNA transcripts. The first round of RT-PCR for the TCR CDR3 was performed with the HTBI primer set and the Qiagen OneStep RT-PCR kit. The libraries were constructed in a second round of multiplex PCR and then size-selected and purified. The libraries were sequenced on an Illumina HiSeq2000 using paired-end 100 bp reads. As for the original processing: Raw data were processed with SOAPnuke, discarding reads with adapters, uncalled bases, mean Phred below 15, or no exact constant-primer or identifier match. High-quality paired reads were merged with COPE v1.2.5, and unique nucleotide sequences were defined as clonotypes. Clonotypes were aligned to IMGT TRBV, TRBD and TRBJ reference segments using MiTCR v1.1. The analysis was restricted to V-J combinations with a frequency above 0.0001, which together covered 98% to 99.2% of the repertoires. A TCS score was defined as the ratio between F50 (clonal expansion) and ExV (chaos), using BLOSUM62-based TCRdist between CDR3 peptides within each V-J. Welch's t-statistics and random forest reduced 500 to 550 V-J features to roughly 13, which were used in a naive Bayes classifier (R e1071). Thyroid-blood repertoire similarity was quantified with the Morisita-Horn index. Clones were called with MiXCR by TCRdb after fastp trimmed the public reads at Q25, and only in-frame beta chains were retained. Entries are consolidated by CDR3 protein sequence, retaining the most common genes and DNA. The V and J calls, along with clone size, are taken from TCRdb and not from the paper's own processing. Within this sample are around 760,000 distinct CDR3 sequences, with just over 35% of them counted one time only. Around 30% of the sample rests with the top ten.

The chain is encoded by TRBV24-1 joined to TRBJ1-5; 9 of the junction bases match TRBD1. Input material: blood. The TCR originated in a woman in her forties with Graves' hyperthyroidism. The DNA reads as follows: TGTGCCACCAGTGTCAATCCGGACAGGGGACCGGGCAATCAGCCCCAGCATTTT. It specifies CATSVNPDRGPGNQPQHF.